A selection of T cell receptor beta chains follows, all from one sample in a study. A single record per CDR3 protein comes from TCRdb applying MiXCR to the 5' RACE reads. In the table there are around 9,000 distinct CDR3 sequences, 55% to 80% of which are singletons. Sequencing used tumor-infiltrating naive CD4+ T cells sorted from the breast tumor. These receptors were collected from a female donor with breast cancer. CDR3s include the opening cysteine and the closing phenylalanine or tryptophan. The D gene is left open where the match is weak. Size is omitted from some rows. Given values are once, few, many or a class for expanded clones.

j_call,v_call,clone_size,d_call,cdr3_nt,cdr3_aa
TRBJ2-3,TRBV7-9,NA,TRBD2,TGTGCCAGCAGTCCCGGGGGGGGCACAGATACGCAGTATTTT,CASSPGGGTDTQYF
TRBJ1-1,TRBV29-1,NA,NA,TGCAGCGTTGGGCCGATGTACATGCTCCTCTTT,CSVGPMYMLLF
TRBJ2-1,TRBV5-1,NA,TRBD2,TGCGCCAGCAGCTACAGTGGAGACAGCGGGAGGGCCATTGAGCAGTTCTTC,CASSYSGDSGRAIEQFF
TRBJ2-7,TRBV11-2,NA,NA,TGTGCCAGCAGCTTAGAAGGGACTGCCGCACCCAAGCAGTACTTC,CASSLEGTAAPKQYF
TRBJ2-1,TRBV20-1,NA,NA,TGCAGTGCTAGAGATCTCCGGACGGGAGCGGACAATGAGCAGTTCTTC,CSARDLRTGADNEQFF
TRBJ2-7,TRBV20-1,NA,TRBD2,TGCAGTGCTAGGACTAGCGGGAATTCCGAGCAGTACTTC,CSARTSGNSEQYF
TRBJ2-7,TRBV7-7,NA,TRBD1,TGTGCTAGCAGCTTAGCAGGACAGGAGGACTACGAGCAGTACTTC,CASSLAGQEDYEQYF
TRBJ1-5,TRBV4-1,NA,NA,TGCGCCAGCAGCCAAGCTGACAATCAGCCCCAGCATTTT,CASSQADNQPQHF
TRBJ2-7,TRBV20-1,NA,TRBD2,TGCAGTGCTTCCCTGATGTTAGCGGGGCCCTACGAGCAGTACTTC,CSASLMLAGPYEQYF
TRBJ2-3,TRBV20-1,NA,TRBD2,TGCAGTGCTAGAATAGCGGGAGAGGGCACAGATACGCAGTATTTT,CSARIAGEGTDTQYF
TRBJ2-7,TRBV20-1,NA,NA,TGCAGTGCTAGAGATGAACGGAAGTTCTACGAGCAGTACTTC,CSARDERKFYEQYF
TRBJ2-5,TRBV20-1,once,TRBD1,TGCAGTGCACAACGGACAGGTTGGGGGCAAGAGACCCAGTACTTC,CSAQRTGWGQETQYF
TRBJ1-5,TRBV15,NA,TRBD1,TGTGCCACCAGCAGAAAGACAGGGGTAACAAGCAATCAGCCCCAGCATTTT,CATSRKTGVTSNQPQHF
TRBJ2-5,TRBV11-2,NA,TRBD2,TGTGCCAGCAGCTCGTCGACTAGCGGGGAGACCCAGTACTTC,CASSSSTSGETQYF
TRBJ2-1,TRBV7-6,NA,TRBD2,TGTGCCAGCAGCTTAGCATCTAGCGGGAGGGTCTACAATGAGCAGTTCTTC,CASSLASSGRVYNEQFF
TRBJ2-5,TRBV7-2,large,TRBD2,TGTGCCAGCAGCTTAGGGGGACTAGATTTC,CASSLGGLDF
TRBJ1-3,TRBV29-1,NA,NA,TGCAGCGGCCGGATGGGGGGAAACACCATATATTTT,CSGRMGGNTIYF
TRBJ1-1,TRBV28,NA,TRBD1,TGTGCCAGCATCTCCGGGACAGGGGGGAACGCTGAAGCTTTCTTT,CASISGTGGNAEAFF
TRBJ2-2,TRBV12-3/TRBV12-4,NA,NA,TGTGCCAGCAGCGCCGGACAGCCCACCGGGGAGCTGTTTTTT,CASSAGQPTGELFF
TRBJ2-7,TRBV5-1,large,NA,TGCGCCAGCAGCTTGGGGGACAACTACGAGCAGTACTTC,CASSLGDNYEQYF
TRBJ2-3,TRBV12-3/TRBV12-4,NA,NA,TGTGCCAGCAGTTCGACAATGAGCACAGATACGCAGTATTTT,CASSSTMSTDTQYF
TRBJ2-3,TRBV5-5,NA,NA,TGTGCCAGCAGCTTGTGGAAGACCTCCACAGATACGCAGTATTTT,CASSLWKTSTDTQYF
TRBJ1-6,TRBV20-1,few,NA,TGCAGTGCTAGAGATGCTTCGGCAGGTTCGAATTCACCCCTCCACTTT,CSARDASAGSNSPLHF
TRBJ2-5,TRBV7-7,few,TRBD1,TGTGCTAGCAGCTTATCCGCGACAGGGCTGACCCAGTACTTC,CASSLSATGLTQYF
TRBJ2-3,TRBV7-6,NA,TRBD2,TGTGCCAGCAGTCGCTCAGCGGGAGGAGCGGGAGATACGCAGTATTTT,CASSRSAGGAGDTQYF
TRBJ2-1,TRBV5-1,few,NA,TGCGCCAGCAGCTTGGTGGCCAATGAGCAGTTCTTC,CASSLVANEQFF
TRBJ2-7,TRBV7-2,NA,TRBD1,TGTGCCAGCAGCTTGGCCGGGACAGGGGATTACGAGCAGTACTTC,CASSLAGTGDYEQYF
TRBJ2-1,TRBV12-2,NA,NA,TGTGCAAGTCGCTTAGAAGCTTGGTCCTACAATGAGCAGTCCTTC,CASRLEAWSYNEQSF
TRBJ2-7,TRBV9,NA,NA,TGTGCCAGCAGCGGACTAGTGCGATCCTACGAGCAGTACTTC,CASSGLVRSYEQYF
TRBJ2-7,TRBV15,NA,NA,TGTGCCACCAGCAGAGACAGGGCAGCCTACGAGCAGTACTTC,CATSRDRAAYEQYF
TRBJ1-2,TRBV29-1,NA,NA,TGCAGCGTTGGGGCCGGGACAACCGATAATGGCTACACCTTC,CSVGAGTTDNGYTF
TRBJ2-4,TRBV6-6,NA,NA,TGTGCCAGCAGTCACGTGACTAGTGGGGTAGTTGGAAACATTCAGTACTTC,CASSHVTSGVVGNIQYF
TRBJ2-3,TRBV20-1,NA,NA,TGCAGTGCAGAACCGCGGACGGGCACAGATACGCAGTATTTT,CSAEPRTGTDTQYF
TRBJ2-1,TRBV4-1,NA,TRBD2,TGCGCCAGCAGCCAGGACACTAGCGGGAGACCCTTCTACAATGAGCAGTTCTTC,CASSQDTSGRPFYNEQFF
TRBJ2-3,TRBV5-1,NA,NA,TGCGCCAGCAGCCTTAACGAGTTAGGCACAGATACGCAGTATTTT,CASSLNELGTDTQYF
TRBJ2-7,TRBV11-3,NA,NA,TGTGCCAGCAGCTTAGATCGTAAGCAGCCCTTGGACTTC,CASSLDRKQPLDF
TRBJ2-3,TRBV7-7,few,TRBD2,TGTGCTAGCAGCCCTGGACTAGCGGAAACAGATACGCAGTATTTT,CASSPGLAETDTQYF
TRBJ1-1,TRBV5-1,NA,NA,TGCGCCAGCAGCTTGTCAGGGGTCCAGACCGTGGCTGAAGCTTTCTTT,CASSLSGVQTVAEAFF
TRBJ2-3,TRBV9,NA,NA,TGTGCCAGCAGCGGGGGTCCGATGACAGATACGCAGTATTTT,CASSGGPMTDTQYF
TRBJ2-3,TRBV4-1,NA,NA,TGCGCCAGTAGACCTACTAGGGACACAGATACACAGTATTTT,CASRPTRDTDTQYF
TRBJ2-6,TRBV29-1,NA,NA,TGCAGCGTCGGACAGAGCGCCTCTGGGGCCAACGTCCTGACTTTC,CSVGQSASGANVLTF
TRBJ2-7,TRBV29-1,NA,NA,TGCAGCGCCCGGGACTTAACCTACGAGCAGTACTTC,CSARDLTYEQYF
TRBJ2-1,TRBV20-1,NA,NA,TGCAGTGCTAGAAGTCGATCTCCCGGATTTGTGCAGTTCTTC,CSARSRSPGFVQFF
TRBJ1-1,TRBV3-1,NA,TRBD1,TGTGCCAGCAGCCGGGGACAGGGACCGAACACTGAAGCTTTCTTT,CASSRGQGPNTEAFF
TRBJ1-1,TRBV20-1,medium-sized,NA,TGCAGTGCTAGGGTGCCTCAAGCGGCTACTGAAGCTTTCTTT,CSARVPQAATEAFF
TRBJ2-1,TRBV5-1,large,TRBD2,TGCGCCAGCAGCCCGTCGGACGGGAGGGTTATGAATGAGCAGTTCTTC,CASSPSDGRVMNEQFF
TRBJ2-1,TRBV7-3,NA,TRBD1,TGTGCCAGCAGCTTTGACAGGGGAGGCTACAATGAGCAGTTCTTC,CASSFDRGGYNEQFF
TRBJ1-2,TRBV11-1,NA,NA,TGTGCCAGCAGCCAAGGGACGGCCTCGCGGTACTATGGCTACACCTTC,CASSQGTASRYYGYTF
TRBJ2-7,TRBV9,NA,NA,TGTGCCAGCAGCGGACAGGTAGGCTCCTACGAGCAGTACTTC,CASSGQVGSYEQYF
TRBJ2-1,TRBV6-5,NA,TRBD2,TGTGCCAGCAGTTCCCCAGCGGGAGGGTACAATGAGCAGTTCTTC,CASSSPAGGYNEQFF
TRBJ2-7,TRBV7-9,NA,TRBD1,TGTGCCAGCAGCTTAGCCGGGACAGCGCCCTACGAGCAGTACTTC,CASSLAGTAPYEQYF
TRBJ1-2,TRBV5-1,few,NA,TGCGCCAGCAGCTCATCCGGGAGAATCTATGGCTACACCTTC,CASSSSGRIYGYTF
TRBJ1-1,TRBV28,NA,NA,TGTGCCAGCAGCACACCGGGGATCGGGATGACTGAAGCTTTCTTT,CASSTPGIGMTEAFF
TRBJ2-5,TRBV12-3/TRBV12-4,NA,TRBD1,TGTGCCGGCAGACAGTCAGGACAGGGTCTTGGGAATGTACGGGGGACCCAGTACTTC,CAGRQSGQGLGNVRGTQYF
TRBJ2-7,TRBV7-9,NA,TRBD1,TGTGCCAGCAGCCATCTAGGGACAGGTTGGGGCTACGAGCAGTACTTC,CASSHLGTGWGYEQYF